One and the same sample provided the 13 T cell receptor beta chains below, sequenced in a study of CD8+ T cells in alopecia areata. Treatment reported: oral pan-JAK inhibitor, 5-10 mg twice daily. It was cDNA, reverse transcribed from extracted RNA, that served as the sequencing template. Profiled with immunoSEQ multiplex PCR; TCRdb holds only in-frame clones, not every one. The data contain some 100,000 clones, roughly 56% of them seen just once; the ten biggest clones take up roughly 17%. Sample: CD8+ T cells sorted from blood, taken at approximately week 60, from a patient treated with tofacitinib. These receptors were obtained from a human donor with alopecia areata.

This chain uses TRBV5-6 with TRBJ1-1; D is perhaps TRBD1 (6 bases). Germline V gene sequence: CDR1 SGHDT, CDR2 YYEEEE. The ends were cut back, 4 bases at V and 0 bases at J, with 13 bases in the middle. This CDR3 is built from 15 residues. The CDR3 loop is CASSQQTGMNTEAFF. In DNA form, the CDR3 reads TGTGCCAGCAGCCAACAGACAGGAATGAACACTGAAGCTTTCTTT. Full variable domain (remainder filled in from reference TRBV5-6 and TRBJ1-1): DAGVTQSPTHLIKTRGQQVTLRCSPKSGHDTVSWYQQALGQGPQFIFQYYEEEERQRGNFPDRFSGHQFPNYSSELNVNALLLGDSALYLCASSQQTGMNTEAFFGQGTRLTVV.

This clone showed up just a few times. The chain links TRBV19 to TRBJ1-1; D gene unclear. The V gene lost 2 bases and the J gene lost 4 bases, with 14 bases spanning the gap. Germline V gene lookup returns CDR1 LNHDA and CDR2 SQIVND (reference sequence). The CDR3 spans 15 residues. CDR3 in amino acids: CASSISGSSVTEAFF. In DNA, the CDR3 is TGTGCCAGTAGTATAAGCGGCAGTTCTGTCACTGAAGCTTTCTTT.

The chain is built from TRBV5-1 and TRBJ1-6; D unclear. V dropped 0 bases and J dropped 9 bases, with 13 bases sitting between them. CDR1 and CDR2 (germline): SGHRS, YFSETQ. The CDR3 loop spans 15 amino acids. The CDR3 here is CASSLAVTAFSPLHF. The CDR3 coding sequence is TGCGCCAGCAGCTTGGCCGTCACCGCTTTTTCACCCCTCCACTTT. Based on the CDR3 plus reference TRBV5-1 and TRBJ1-6, the full variable domain is KAGVTQTPRYLIKTRGQQVTLSCSPISGHRSVSWYQQTPGQGLQFLFEYFSETQRNKGNFPGRFSGRQFSNSRSEMNVSTLELGDSALYLCASSLAVTAFSPLHFGNGTRLTVT.

The rearrangement uses TRBV11-3 and TRBJ2-2, with D perhaps given as TRBD1 or TRBD2 (6 bases each). V was trimmed by 1 base and J by 5 bases, leaving 14 bases between them. The CDR3 is 16 residues long. CDR1 and CDR2 (germline): SGHNT, YENEEA. As DNA, the CDR3 is TGTGCCAGCAGCTTAGGGGTAACAGGGAGGACCGGGGAGCTGTTTTTT. Translated: CASSLGVTGRTGELFF. Using reference TRBV11-3 and TRBJ2-2 for the parts outside the CDR3, the full variable domain is EAGVVQSPRYKIIEKKQPVAFWCNPISGHNTLYWYLQNLGQGPELLIRYENEEAVDDSQLPKDRFSAERLKGVDSTLKIQPAELGDSAVYLCASSLGVTGRTGELFFGEGSRLTVL.

The chain joins TRBV15 to TRBJ2-7, with 7 positions matching TRBD1. The germline V gene has CDR1 LNHNV and CDR2 YYDKDF (reference sequence). The CDR3 sequence is 14 residues long. The V and J ends lost 4 bases and 2 bases, in that order; junction bases with no gene match: 5. For the CDR3, the DNA is TGTGCCACCAGCAAGACAGGGACGACCTACGAGCAGTACTTC. Amino acids: CATSKTGTTYEQYF.

There are a few counts of this clone. The chain combines TRBV21-1 with TRBJ2-5; TRBD1 is the table's D call and was not checked against the DNA. TRBV21-1 represents a pseudogene. This CDR3 has 19 amino acids. Here the CDR3 DNA reads TGTGCCAGCAGCAAAGGAGAGGACCCGGGACAGGAGGAAAAAGAGACCCAGTACTTC. This gives the protein CASSKGEDPGQEEKETQYF.

The rearrangement links TRBV2 to TRBJ1-6, with 9 bases lining up with TRBD1. From germline, CDR1 is SNHLY and CDR2 FYNNEI. V lost 4 bases, J lost 14 bases, and 15 bases stayed unmatched. The CDR3 has 16 residues. CDR3 nucleotide sequence: TGTGCCAGCAGTGTCGGTTCGGGACAGGGAGCTTGGGCCCTCCACTTT. It yields the protein CASSVGSGQGAWALHF.

This clone has only one observation. This sequence joins TRBV29-1 and TRBJ1-1; 8 bases are shared with TRBD1. The CDR3 sequence is 13 residues long. With V trimmed by 7 bases and J by 3 bases, 7 bases remained unmatched. The germline V gene encodes CDR1 SQVTM and CDR2 ANQGSEA. The chain's CDR3 is CSADREGDTEAFF. In nucleotides, the CDR3 is TGCAGCGCGGACAGGGAGGGGGACACTGAAGCTTTCTTT.

The chain joins TRBV25-1 to TRBJ2-7, with D possibly matching TRBD1 (6 bases). V lost 7 bases to trimming and J lost 11 bases, with 18 bases between them. The germline V gene has CDR1 MGHDK and CDR2 SYGVNS. The CDR3 has 12 amino acids. CDR3 nucleotide sequence: TGTGCCAGCACGACCACAGGGAAAGATAAGTACTTC. It yields the protein CASTTTGKDKYF.

The gene calls are TRBV29-1 and TRBJ2-7; D is unclear. The V gene's germline CDR1 is SQVTM and CDR2 ANQGSEA. The length of the CDR3 is 12 residues. V was clipped by 4 bases and J by 4 bases, with 11 bases between them. The CDR3 is CSVGWSEYEQYF. The CDR3 bases are TGCAGCGTTGGCTGGAGTGAATACGAGCAGTACTTC.

This clone appeared a few times. V is TRBV5-1 and J is TRBJ1-2, with TRBD1 identical over 7 bases. The CDR3 runs to 16 residues. CDR1 is SGHRS and CDR2 is YFSETQ in the germline V gene. V lost 5 bases and J lost 3; bases outside the gene matches: 13. The CDR3 reads CASSGTGTEIYYGYTF. CDR3 coding DNA: TGCGCCAGCAGTGGTACCGGGACAGAAATTTACTATGGCTACACCTTC.

The gene calls are TRBV5-6 and TRBJ2-3, with D uncertain. Trimming removed 0 bases from V and 8 bases from J, with 4 bases in between. Germline lookup yields CDR1 SGHDT and CDR2 YYEEEE. This CDR3 comprises 11 residues. DNA for the CDR3: TGTGCCAGCAGCTTGGGTCGTACGCAGTATTTT. Protein sequence: CASSLGRTQYF.

This chain connects TRBV2 to TRBJ2-7; 8 bases match TRBD1. The germline gives CDR1 SNHLY, CDR2 FYNNEI. This CDR3 is 15 amino acids long. Losses at the gene ends were 5 bases for V and 2 bases for J; bases not matched to a gene: 8. CDR3 amino acids: CASSTTGTGAYEQYF. The CDR3 nucleotides read TGTGCCAGCAGTACCACCGGGACAGGCGCCTACGAGCAGTACTTC.